These 23 T cell receptor beta chains originate from one sample sequenced in a study of cytomegalovirus exposure and HLA in healthy donors. A multiplex PCR was run with 60 Vbeta primers and 13 Jbeta primers. TCRdb's table, derived via immunoSEQ multiplex PCR, lists solely in-frame clones and lacks some. The table records roughly 150,000 clones, more than 80% of them present only once. Material: PBMCs. Receptors originate from a woman between 40 and 55 years old in good health and CMV-seropositive.

The chain employs TRBV21-1 and TRBJ2-5; the DNA was not compared with TRBD2, the D call given in the table. TRBV21-1 is a recognized pseudogene. This CDR3 contains 15 residues. In DNA form, the CDR3 reads TGTGCCAGCAACCGGACTAGCGGGAGTGGAGAGACCCAGTACTTC. Its translation: CASNRTSGSGETQYF.

The rearrangement joins TRBV2 to TRBJ2-5; D uncertain. Germline V gene lookup returns CDR1 SNHLY and CDR2 FYNNEI. The CDR3 has 11 residues. The V gene lost 3 bases and the J gene lost 5 bases, with 4 bases spanning the gap. The DNA for the CDR3 is TGTGCCAGCAGTGACAGGGAGACCCAGTACTTC. Translation: CASSDRETQYF.

V gene TRBV7-2 combines with J gene TRBJ2-5, with 9 bases that match TRBD2. CDR1 SGHTA and CDR2 FQGNSA come from the germline V gene. This CDR3 has 14 amino acids. The J segment lost 4 bases and the V segment lost 5 bases, leaving 5 bases of the junction unmatched. The CDR3 here is CASSPAGGLETQYF. In DNA, the CDR3 is TGTGCCAGCAGCCCGGCGGGGGGGCTAGAGACCCAGTACTTC.

As DNA, the CDR3 is TGTGCCAGCAGCGTAGGCACATCGCCGAACACTGAAGCTTTCTTT. Translated: CASSVGTSPNTEAFF. V usage is TRBV9 and J usage is TRBJ1-1, with D unclear. This CDR3 contains 15 residues. The germline gives CDR1 SGDLS, CDR2 YYNGEE. Trimming shortened V by 0 bases and J by 1 base, and 10 bases separated the two germline ends.

J is TRBJ2-5 and V is TRBV4-2; TRBD2 matches at 11 bases. CDR1 is LGHNA and CDR2 is YNFKEQ in the germline V gene. This CDR3 comprises 19 residues. The V gene end was trimmed by 0 bases and the J gene end by 2 bases; junction bases not matched to a gene: 11. The CDR3 region has the DNA TGTGCCAGCAGCCAAGATAGCGTAGCGGGGGGGCCTAGACAAGAGACCCAGTACTTC. Amino acids: CASSQDSVAGGPRQETQYF.

The CDR3 bases are TGTGCCAGCTCATCACTACAGCTTTCAAGCAATCAGCCCCAGCATTTT. It encodes CASSSLQLSSNQPQHF. The chain is built from TRBV18 and TRBJ1-5, with D unclear. CDR3 length equals 16 residues. With 5 bases removed from V and 1 base from J, the gap between germline ends came to 15 bases. The V gene's germline CDR1 is KGHSH and CDR2 LQKENI. The variable domain in full, with the rest retrieved from reference TRBV18 and TRBJ1-5, is NAGVMQNPRHLVRRRGQEARLRCSPMKGHSHVYWYRQLPEEGLKFMVYLQKENIIDESGMPKERFSAEFPKEGPSILRIQQVVRGDSAAYFCASSSLQLSSNQPQHFGDGTRLSIL.

The chain employs TRBV5-4 and TRBJ2-5; D perhaps matches TRBD1 (6 bases). Between the trimmed V and J ends, which lost 6 bases and 5 bases, there was a span of 20 bases. Germline lookup yields CDR1 SGHNT and CDR2 YYREEE (reference sequence). This CDR3 region has 15 residues. The CDR3 nucleotides read TGTGCCAGCAAAGAGGGACACCTTGGGTACGAGACCCAGTACTTC. Its translation: CASKEGHLGYETQYF.

Here the CDR3 DNA reads TGTGCCAGCAGTGAGTGGCAGGGGGGAGGAGAAGAGACCCAGTACTTC. It encodes CASSEWQGGGEETQYF. The J gene is TRBJ2-5, the V gene TRBV25-1; D is possibly TRBD1 (7 bases). Germline values: CDR1 MGHDK, CDR2 SYGVNS. The CDR3 extends over 16 amino acids. With 3 bases removed from V and 3 bases from J, the gap between germline ends came to 17 bases.

The chain is built from TRBV28 and TRBJ1-5; possible D gene TRBD1, 5 bases. The CDR3 totals 15 residues. Germline-derived CDR1 and CDR2 are MDHEN and SYDVKM. Trimming took off 1 base at V and 7 bases at J, with 14 bases between the two ends. CDR3 amino acids: CASSLLSRAGQPQHF. DNA of the CDR3: TGTGCCAGCAGTTTATTGAGCAGGGCAGGCCAGCCCCAGCATTTT.

V is TRBV7-6 and J is TRBJ2-7; 7 bases agree with TRBD1. From germline, CDR1 is SGHVS and CDR2 FNYEAQ. The CDR3 has 14 residues. V shed 5 bases and J 5 bases; nucleotides not matched to a gene: 9. The CDR3 region is CASSSRQGTNEQYF. In DNA, the CDR3 is TGTGCCAGCAGCAGCAGACAGGGCACCAACGAGCAGTACTTC.

Concerning this clone itself: The junction departs from the called germline gene at one end, perhaps through a read error. The J gene is TRBJ2-1, the V gene TRBV14, with D possibly matching TRBD1 (6 bases). CDR1 and CDR2 (germline): SGHDN, FVKESK. CDR3 length: 15 amino acids. CDR3 in DNA: TGTGCCAGCAGCCATATCCGGGACACATACAGTGAGCAGTTCTTC. Its translation is CASSHIRDTYSEQFF.

The genes are TRBV7-2 and TRBJ2-7, with 7 bases that match TRBD2. CDR1 and CDR2 from the germline V gene are SGHTA and FQGNSA. Trimming at V came to 1 base and at J to 0 bases, leaving 3 bases not matched to a gene. The CDR3 totals 15 residues. The CDR3 bases are TGTGCCAGCAGCTTAGACCTAGCGGTCTCCTACGAGCAGTACTTC. It is translated as CASSLDLAVSYEQYF.

V usage is TRBV4-1 and J usage is TRBJ2-1; D not resolved. The CDR3 loop spans 12 amino acids. Germline values: CDR1 MGHRA, CDR2 YSYEKL. V lost 3 bases to trimming and J lost 6 bases, with 6 bases between them. The CDR3 coding sequence is TGCGCCAGCAGCCAGAGCGCCAATGAGCAGTTCTTC. Residues: CASSQSANEQFF.

J is TRBJ2-2 and V is TRBV18; 8 bases align to TRBD1. Germline V lookup: CDR1 KGHSH, CDR2 LQKENI. V trimming: 5 bases; J trimming: 3 bases; junction bases outside the gene matches: 8. The CDR3 has 16 residues. The CDR3 loop reads CASSSLPGQDTGELFF. The CDR3 DNA follows: TGTGCCAGCTCATCCCTGCCGGGACAGGACACCGGGGAGCTGTTTTTT.

The chain links TRBV19 to TRBJ1-4; a possible D gene is TRBD1 (5 bases). The V gene's germline CDR1 is LNHDA and CDR2 SQIVND (reference sequence). The CDR3 length is 14 residues. V was pared by 2 bases and J by 8 bases, with 12 bases between. The CDR3 region has the DNA TGTGCCAGTAGTATAAAGGGGAAGGGCGAAAAACTGTTTTTT. Translating gives CASSIKGKGEKLFF.

V and J are TRBV5-1 and TRBJ2-1; weak D call: TRBD2 (6 bases). Germline assignment: CDR1 SGHRS and CDR2 YFSETQ. The CDR3 runs 14 residues. The V end was cut by 0 bases, the J end by 6 bases, with 10 bases between. The CDR3 nucleotides read TGCGCCAGCAGCTTGGATGGGGGGACCAATGAGCAGTTCTTC. This gives the protein CASSLDGGTNEQFF.

The chain employs TRBV18 and TRBJ2-1; tentatively, D is TRBD1 (6 bases). Germline-derived CDR1 and CDR2 are KGHSH and LQKENI. Deletions cut 3 bases from V and 8 bases from J, with 20 bases between. This CDR3 is 16 amino acids long. The CDR3 spells CASSPEGHARGYEQFF. As DNA, the CDR3 is TGTGCCAGCTCACCTGAGGGACACGCCCGGGGCTATGAGCAGTTCTTC.

This clone was recorded a few times. This chain joins TRBV6-5 and TRBJ1-1; D not certain. In germline, CDR1 is MNHEY, CDR2 SVGAGI. V gave up 2 bases and J gave up 6 bases, with 4 bases separating them. CDR3 length equals 11 residues. Written as DNA, the CDR3 is TGTGCCAGCAGTTACCTCGCTGAAGCTTTCTTT. Its translation is CASSYLAEAFF.

This sequence joins TRBV30 and TRBJ2-1; 11 bases are shared with TRBD1. The CDR3 consists of 15 residues. The germline V gene encodes CDR1 GTSNPN and CDR2 SVGIG (reference sequence). The V segment lost 3 bases and the J segment 0 bases; nucleotides outside the gene matches: 1. CDR3 amino acids: CAWSGTGGSYNEQFF. DNA of the CDR3: TGTGCCTGGAGCGGGACAGGGGGCTCCTACAATGAGCAGTTCTTC.

The V call is TRBV5-1, the J call TRBJ1-2; 7 bases line up with TRBD1. This CDR3 contains 14 residues. Germline CDR1 reads SGHRS; CDR2 reads YFSETQ. The ends lost 4 bases at V and 5 bases at J; junction bases unmatched: 8. CDR3 sequence reads: CASSEGQIGYGYTF. CDR3 DNA: TGCGCCAGCAGCGAGGGACAGATCGGGTATGGCTACACCTTC.

The rearrangement joins TRBV5-1 to TRBJ2-3; possibly TRBD2 for D (6 bases). Germline loops: CDR1 SGHRS, CDR2 YFSETQ. Deletions cut 4 bases from V and 2 bases from J, with 8 bases between. The CDR3 contains 13 residues. The CDR3 protein is CASSRDSTDTQYF. CDR3 coding DNA: TGCGCCAGCAGCCGGGACTCCACAGATACGCAGTATTTT.

The chain uses TRBV2 and TRBJ2-5; the match to TRBD1 covers 10 bases. TRBJ2-7 matches the DNA end more closely, so the J call is doubtful. The CDR3 has 14 residues. Germline V gene lookup returns CDR1 SNHLY and CDR2 FYNNEI. The DNA of the CDR3 is TGTGCCAGCAGACCTGGACAGGGGGGCTACGAGCAGTACTTC. Protein: CASRPGQGGYEQYF.

The V call is TRBV29-1, the J call TRBJ1-2, with D tentatively TRBD1 (6 bases). The CDR3 has 15 residues. V was pared by 5 bases and J by 3 bases, with 19 bases between. Germline lookup yields CDR1 SQVTM and CDR2 ANQGSEA. The CDR3 loop is CSVPTGQGLHYGYTF. The CDR3 DNA follows: TGCAGCGTTCCTACAGGGCAGGGGTTGCACTATGGCTACACCTTC. The whole variable domain, filled in from reference TRBV29-1 and TRBJ1-2, reads SAVISQKPSRDICQRGTSLTIQCQVDSQVTMMFWYRQQPGQSLTLIATANQGSEATYESGFVIDKFPISRPNLTFSTLTVSNMSPEDSSIYLCSVPTGQGLHYGYTFGSGTRLTVV.